These T cell receptor beta chains were read from a single sample in a study of blood T cell repertoires in COVID-19. The assay was immunoSEQ multiplex PCR, and TCRdb's table has in-frame clones only and misses some. The sample holds 150,000 or so clones, over 75% seen once. The specimen was PBMCs or T cells enriched from blood (not recorded which). The receptors come from a woman aged 30 to 39 with acute COVID-19. The CDR3 runs from the conserved cysteine through the conserved F or W.

J gene,V gene,CDR3 protein
TRBJ2-7,TRBV2,CASRSYYEQYF
TRBJ1-3,TRBV10-1,CAREGQACSVRENSGNTIYF
TRBJ1-1,TRBV5-4,CASSIIGQGGTEAFF
TRBJ2-1,TRBV6-2/TRBV6-3,CASSYRAGSRDEQFF
TRBJ1-1,TRBV28,CATATGGNEVETEAFF
TRBJ1-4,TRBV9,CASSVGQTNEKLFF
TRBJ2-7,TRBV27,CASSDQLEGLLKQYF
TRBJ1-5,TRBV24-1,CATSDGTANQPQHF
TRBJ1-4,TRBV11-1,CASSSTVGDEKLFF
TRBJ2-1,TRBV28,CASSLSRAGSNEQFF
TRBJ1-6,TRBV15,CATTGIYNSPLHF
TRBJ1-1,TRBV18,CASSPLPGNTEAFF
TRBJ1-2,TRBV28,CASRSGTYSNYGYTF
TRBJ2-5,TRBV5-1,CASSGGTQETQYF
TRBJ2-7,TRBV6-4,CASSDGREISEQYF
TRBJ1-4,TRBV6-5,CASSYQQGGEKLFF
TRBJ2-2,TRBV28,CASSPTGELFF
TRBJ2-1,TRBV28,CASSSTSGTTYNEQFF
TRBJ2-4,TRBV4-2,CASSQDPGVDKNIQYF
TRBJ1-1,TRBV24-1,CATRGGTGREAFF
TRBJ2-3,TRBV27,CASSLTRGASGSADTQYF
TRBJ1-6,TRBV7-9,CASSALPLTGVPLHF